These 7 T cell receptor beta chains were all obtained from the same sample, sequenced in a study of shared clonotypes between healthy human individuals. Libraries were prepared by immunoSEQ multiplex PCR; TCRdb keeps only in-frame clonotypes and omits some of them. The table shows 1,500,000 or so clones, with roughly 98.5% occurring only once. What was sequenced was naive CD4+ T cells sorted from blood. Subset: CD45RA+ positively selected. These TCRs come from a young man in good health.

The chain carries TRBV4-1 and TRBJ2-3, with 7 bases identical to TRBD1. Germline loops: CDR1 MGHRA, CDR2 YSYEKL. This CDR3 comprises 17 residues. V lost 8 bases to trimming and J lost 0 bases; unmatched junction nucleotides: 14. The CDR3 spells CASRQGPRYGSTDTQYF. CDR3 coding DNA: TGCGCCAGCCGACAGGGACCCCGCTACGGGAGCACAGATACGCAGTATTTT.

J is TRBJ2-1 and V is TRBV6-1, with 9 bases fitting TRBD1. The ends lost 5 bases at V and 9 bases at J; junction bases unmatched: 5. Germline CDR1 and CDR2: MNHNS and SASEGT. This CDR3 has 13 amino acids. The CDR3, as DNA: TGTGCCAGCAGTAGGGACAGGGATATTGAGCAGTTCTTC. Amino acids: CASSRDRDIEQFF.

The rearrangement joins TRBV28 to TRBJ2-3, with 10 bases matching TRBD2. Germline V CDR1 and CDR2: MDHEN, SYDVKM. CDR3 size: 17 residues. V lost 3 bases, J lost 8 bases, and 14 bases stayed unmatched. The CDR3 bases are TGTGCCAGCAGTTTGAGATCTAGCGGGAGATTCTTGATTACGCAGTATTTT. The encoded protein is CASSLRSSGRFLITQYF.

The chain couples TRBV7-9 to TRBJ1-2, with D maybe TRBD1 (5 bases). Trimming took off 2 bases at V and 6 bases at J, with 10 bases between the two ends. The CDR3 runs 13 residues. From germline, CDR1 is SEHNR and CDR2 FQNEAQ (reference sequence). CDR3 loop: CASSLSSGHGYTF. CDR3 nucleotides: TGTGCCAGCAGCTTATCTTCAGGGCATGGCTACACCTTC.

V is TRBV7-9 and J is TRBJ1-3, with TRBD1 matching over 8 bases. In germline, CDR1 is SEHNR, CDR2 FQNEAQ (reference sequence). The CDR3 length is 14 residues. The V segment lost 6 bases and the J segment 2 bases; nucleotides outside the gene matches: 3. Written as DNA, the CDR3 is TGTGCCAGCAGTTCGACAGGGGCTGGAAACACCATATATTTT. This sequence encodes CASSSTGAGNTIYF. Supplemented by reference TRBV7-9 and TRBJ1-3, the full variable domain reads DTGVSQNPRHKITKRGQNVTFRCDPISEHNRLYWYRQTLGQGPEFLTYFQNEAQLEKSRLLSDRFSAERPKGSFSTLEIQRTEQGDSAMYLCASSSTGAGNTIYFGEGSWLTVV.

This chain connects TRBV7-6 to TRBJ2-2; D not certain. V was pared by 5 bases and J by 6 bases, with 7 bases between. This CDR3 has 12 residues. Germline CDR1 SGHVS, CDR2 FNYEAQ. The CDR3 region has the DNA TGTGCCAGCAGCGCCCACGCCGGGGAGCTGTTTTTT. It yields the protein CASSAHAGELFF.

The chain recombines TRBV30 with TRBJ2-5; TRBD2 aligns across 12 bases. V shed 3 bases, J shed 5 bases, and the junction held 7 bases outside the gene matches. The CDR3 covers 15 residues. Germline CDR1 and CDR2: GTSNPN and SVGIG (reference sequence). The CDR3 nucleotides are TGTGCCTGGAGCCAACTAGCGGGAGGCCGGGAGACCCAGTACTTC. Protein product: CAWSQLAGGRETQYF.